What follows are 26 T cell receptor beta chains derived from one specimen sequenced in a study of T cells in Graves' hyperthyroidism and ophthalmopathy. RNA transcripts served as the template for amplifying TCR beta CDR3 regions. The HTBI primer set served for first-round RT-PCR of the TCR CDR3. TCRdb passed the multiplex PCR reads through MiXCR, listing each CDR3 protein once. The repertoire includes roughly 650,000 distinct CDR3 sequences, more than 15% of them detected once, and approximately 3.5% sits in the top ten. Sample: blood. The receptor source for this set is a woman in her 40s with Graves' ophthalmopathy.

This clonotype has just a few counts. The rearrangement links TRBV4-1 to TRBJ2-7; D may be TRBD2 (5 bases). The germline V and J ends were trimmed by 1 base and 4 bases, with 11 bases remaining between them. Germline V gives CDR1 MGHRA, CDR2 YSYEKL. This CDR3 comprises 14 residues. This CDR3 reads CASSQVEEEYEQYF. DNA for the CDR3: TGCGCCAGCAGCCAAGTGGAGGAAGAATACGAGCAGTACTTC.

A few counts support this clonotype. CDR3 region: CASSAGTKSSYEQYF. The CDR3 nucleotides read TGTGCCAGCAGCGCCGGGACAAAGAGCTCCTACGAGCAGTACTTC. The chain carries TRBV27 and TRBJ2-7; D is possibly TRBD1 (6 bases). There are 15 residues in the CDR3. The V gene's germline CDR1 is MNHEY and CDR2 SMNVEV (reference sequence). The germline V and J ends were trimmed by 6 bases and 0 bases, with 15 bases remaining between them.

This chain joins TRBV6-2 or TRBV6-3 and TRBJ2-2; D uncertain. The germline CDR1 and CDR2 sequences are MNHEY and SVGEGT. CDR3 length: 16 amino acids. Trimming took 6 bases from V and 4 from J, leaving 18 bases between them. CDR3 in DNA: TGTGCCAGCAGACTGGGTAGTCTGCGAATCACCGGGGAGCTGTTTTTT. Protein sequence: CASRLGSLRITGELFF.

The sample holds many counts of this clonotype. The chain combines TRBV13 with TRBJ2-1, with D perhaps being TRBD1 or TRBD2 (6 bases each). CDR1 and CDR2 from the germline V gene are PRHDT and FYEKMQ (reference sequence). This CDR3 has 12 residues. Trimming stripped 5 bases from V and 10 bases from J, with 12 bases between. CDR3: CASSAVGGEQFF. The CDR3 bases are TGTGCCAGCAGCGCAGTCGGGGGCGAGCAGTTCTTC.

This clonotype came up a few times. V is TRBV4-1 and J is TRBJ1-2, with a weak D call TRBD1 (5 bases). Germline V gene sequence: CDR1 MGHRA, CDR2 YSYEKL. CDR3 length: 14 residues. V was shortened by 5 bases and J by 6 bases, with 16 bases between the two germline ends. The CDR3, as DNA: TGCGCCAGCAGCAGCCAAACTACAGGAAATGGCTACACCTTC. This codes for CASSSQTTGNGYTF.

This clonotype was picked up many times. The chain joins TRBV2 to TRBJ2-5; D is possibly TRBD1 (5 bases). The germline CDR1 and CDR2 sequences are SNHLY and FYNNEI. The CDR3 totals 14 residues. Trimming took off 6 bases at V and 5 bases at J, with 16 bases between the two ends. The CDR3 here is CASRDEGAGETQYF. CDR3 DNA sequence: TGTGCCAGCAGGGATGAAGGGGCAGGGGAGACCCAGTACTTC.

This clonotype occurred many times. This chain joins TRBV2 and TRBJ2-1, with 13 bases identical to TRBD2. Per the germline V gene, CDR1 is SNHLY and CDR2 is FYNNEI. Trimming cost V 5 bases and J 9 bases; bases outside gene matches: 19. The CDR3 is made up of 19 amino acids. The CDR3 DNA follows: TGTGCCAGCAGTTTTCCCCTCGGACTAGCGGGAGTGGCAGGGGTTGAGCAGTTCTTC. Amino acids: CASSFPLGLAGVAGVEQFF. The entire variable domain, with the rest obtained from reference TRBV2 and TRBJ2-1, is as follows: EPEVTQTPSHQVTQMGQEVILRCVPISNHLYFYWYRQILGQKVEFLVSFYNNEISEKSEIFDDQFSVERPDGSNFTLKIRSTKLEDSAMYFCASSFPLGLAGVAGVEQFFGPGTRLTVL.

This clonotype was observed many times. This sequence joins TRBV7-8 and TRBJ2-2, with D uncertain. V lost 1 base and J lost 7, with 7 bases in between. The CDR3 sequence is 13 residues long. Germline V gives CDR1 SGHVS, CDR2 FQNEAQ. The CDR3 nucleotides are TGTGCCAGCAGCTTAGTTAGTAGCGGGGAGCTGTTTTTT. Residues: CASSLVSSGELFF.

The J gene is TRBJ2-1, the V gene TRBV9; D unresolved. This CDR3 spans 13 amino acids. V lost 3 bases and J lost 8, with 12 bases in between. Germline CDR1 is SGDLS and CDR2 is YYNGEE. This CDR3 is CASSDSMGYEQFF. CDR3 in DNA: TGTGCCAGCAGCGATTCTATGGGCTATGAGCAGTTCTTC.

The chain combines TRBV30 with TRBJ2-1; possibly TRBD2 for D (6 bases). CDR1 and CDR2 from the germline V gene are GTSNPN and SVGIG (reference sequence). The CDR3 totals 15 residues. Trimming shortened V by 0 bases and J by 7 bases, and 16 bases separated the two germline ends. CDR3 nucleotide sequence: TGTGCCTGGAGTGTAGATGTTTCGCGGGGTAATGAGCAGTTCTTC. It codes for CAWSVDVSRGNEQFF.

Ten or more counts support this clonotype. The V gene is TRBV7-9, the J gene TRBJ1-2; D is undetermined. Per the germline V gene, CDR1 is SEHNR and CDR2 is FQNEAQ (reference sequence). V lost 3 bases, J lost 8 bases, and 10 bases lay in between. The CDR3 is 12 amino acids. In DNA, the CDR3 is TGTGCCAGCAGCTTGGGAACTTGGGGCTACACCTTC. Its translation is CASSLGTWGYTF.

This clonotype has ten or more counts. The chain uses TRBV2 and TRBJ1-5; D gene unclear. This CDR3 has 13 amino acids. Germline CDR1 reads SNHLY; CDR2 reads FYNNEI. Trimming removed 7 bases at V and 1 base at J, with 8 bases between. CDR3 loop: CASNDESNQPQHF. CDR3 DNA sequence: TGTGCCAGCAACGATGAGAGCAATCAGCCCCAGCATTTT.

V gene TRBV10-3 combines with J gene TRBJ2-7, with TRBD1 matching over 7 bases. CDR3 length: 12 residues. V lost 10 bases, J lost 6 bases, and 9 bases stayed unmatched. Germline V gene sequence: CDR1 ENHRY, CDR2 SYGVKD. The CDR3 DNA sequence: TGTGCCAACTGCCGGGACAGATGCGAGCAGTACTTC. Translating it yields CANCRDRCEQYF.

At least ten counts were recorded for this clonotype. The gene calls are TRBV6-5 and TRBJ1-6; D ambiguous. The length of the CDR3 is 16 residues. The V end lost 6 bases, the J end lost 7 bases, and 19 bases lay between the germline ends. The germline V gene encodes CDR1 MNHEY and CDR2 SVGAGI. The CDR3 sequence is CASRSNPGALNSPLHF. The CDR3 bases are TGTGCCAGCAGATCCAATCCCGGAGCCCTAAATTCACCCCTCCACTTT.

This clonotype has at least ten counts. The chain carries TRBV20-1 and TRBJ2-5, with D possibly being TRBD2 (6 bases). V was pared by 0 bases and J by 4 bases, with 18 bases between. Germline values: CDR1 DFQATT, CDR2 SNEGSKA (reference sequence). The CDR3 loop spans 16 amino acids. As DNA, the CDR3 is TGCAGTGCTAGAGACGCCCTTGGGGGGTCCCTAGAGACCCAGTACTTC. Residues: CSARDALGGSLETQYF.

This clonotype was seen ten or more times. The chain employs TRBV6-1 and TRBJ2-1; D unclear. Looked up from germline, CDR1 is MNHNS and CDR2 is SASEGT. The CDR3 runs 15 residues. V lost 6 bases and J 0 bases, leaving 12 bases between the germline ends. CDR3 sequence reads: CASSSTASSYNEQFF. The CDR3 bases are TGTGCCAGCAGCTCCACTGCCAGCTCCTACAATGAGCAGTTCTTC.

This clonotype came up many times. V is TRBV3-1 and J is TRBJ2-7, with D unresolved. The CDR3 consists of 14 residues. V was clipped by 1 base and J by 2 bases, with 9 bases between them. Germline assignment: CDR1 LGHDT and CDR2 YNNKEL (reference sequence). As DNA, the CDR3 is TGTGCCAGCAGCCAAGGTACACCAGCCTACGAGCAGTACTTC. Translation gives CASSQGTPAYEQYF.

In its sample, this clonotype was seen a few times. The genes are TRBV30 and TRBJ2-5; D could derive from TRBD1 or TRBD2 (5 bases each). The CDR3 has 13 amino acids. Germline CDR1 GTSNPN, CDR2 SVGIG (reference sequence). CDR3 DNA: TGTGCATATGAGGGCAGGGCCCAAGAGACCCAGTACTTC. This sequence encodes CAYEGRAQETQYF.

This clonotype was seen a few times. The V and J genes are TRBV6-6 and TRBJ1-2; D gene uncertain. V lost 2 bases to trimming and J lost 4 bases, with 17 bases between them. The CDR3 consists of 16 residues. The germline CDR1 and CDR2 sequences are MNHNY and SVGAGI (reference sequence). CDR3: CASSYASTLGSYGYTF. The CDR3 nucleotides are TGTGCCAGCAGTTACGCGTCGACCCTGGGATCCTATGGCTACACCTTC.

This clonotype has just a few counts. The chain links TRBV7-9 to TRBJ2-7; 8 nucleotides match TRBD1. Germline V lookup: CDR1 SEHNR, CDR2 FQNEAQ (reference sequence). This CDR3 is built from 15 residues. Germline trimming cut 1 base from V and 1 base from J; bases unmatched to any gene: 3. CDR3 residues: CASSLEDRVSYEQYF. CDR3 sequence (DNA): TGTGCCAGCAGCTTAGAGGACAGGGTGTCCTACGAGCAGTACTTC.

The gene calls are TRBV12-3 or TRBV12-4 and TRBJ2-1; D ambiguous. This CDR3 has 15 amino acids. With 3 bases removed from V and 9 bases from J, the gap between germline ends came to 18 bases. The CDR3 region is CASSFPTVGVGEQFF. The CDR3 nucleotides read TGTGCCAGCAGTTTTCCCACAGTGGGTGTGGGTGAGCAGTTCTTC.

This clonotype occurred a few times. The chain is built from TRBV5-1 and TRBJ2-6; 9 bases line up with TRBD2. The V gene end was trimmed by 5 bases and the J gene end by 4 bases; junction bases not matched to a gene: 4. The germline V gene has CDR1 SGHRS and CDR2 YFSETQ. CDR3 length: 15 amino acids. As DNA, the CDR3 is TGCGCCAGCAGTAGGACTAGCGACGGGGCCAACGTCCTGACTTTC. Translation: CASSRTSDGANVLTF.

This clonotype has at least ten counts. V and J are TRBV3-1 and TRBJ2-3; a possible D gene is TRBD2 (6 bases). Trimming took 3 bases from V and 6 from J, leaving 16 bases between them. CDR1 LGHDT and CDR2 YNNKEL come from the germline V gene (reference sequence). The CDR3 runs to 15 residues. In DNA form, the CDR3 reads TGTGCCAGCAGCCACGGGAGACTCTCAGGGGATACGCAGTATTTT. Its protein product is CASSHGRLSGDTQYF.

This clonotype occurred many times. The chain combines TRBV2 with TRBJ2-7; 8 nucleotides line up with TRBD1. Germline V lookup: CDR1 SNHLY, CDR2 FYNNEI. V gave up 7 bases and J gave up 2 bases; unmatched junction bases: 7. The CDR3 is 14 residues long. The CDR3, as DNA: TGTGCCAGCACACCGACAGGGGTCCCCTACGAGCAGTACTTC. Translated: CASTPTGVPYEQYF.

This clonotype was recorded many times. The V call is TRBV18, the J call TRBJ1-1, with D unclear. The CDR3 covers 11 residues. Germline V gene data show CDR1 as KGHSH and CDR2 as LQKENI. Trimming took off 2 bases at V and 5 bases at J, with 3 bases between the two ends. The CDR3 loop is CASSPKTEAFF. CDR3 nucleotide sequence: TGTGCCAGCTCACCAAAGACTGAAGCTTTCTTT.

This clonotype has just a few counts. DNA for the CDR3: TGTGCCAGCAGGCGGACACTCCATTCTGGAAACACCATATATTTT. It translates to CASRRTLHSGNTIYF. The V and J genes are TRBV7-2 and TRBJ1-3, with a weak D call TRBD1 (5 bases). The ends were cut back, 6 bases at V and 1 base at J, with 13 bases in the middle. In germline, CDR1 is SGHTA, CDR2 FQGNSA. CDR3 length equals 15 residues.